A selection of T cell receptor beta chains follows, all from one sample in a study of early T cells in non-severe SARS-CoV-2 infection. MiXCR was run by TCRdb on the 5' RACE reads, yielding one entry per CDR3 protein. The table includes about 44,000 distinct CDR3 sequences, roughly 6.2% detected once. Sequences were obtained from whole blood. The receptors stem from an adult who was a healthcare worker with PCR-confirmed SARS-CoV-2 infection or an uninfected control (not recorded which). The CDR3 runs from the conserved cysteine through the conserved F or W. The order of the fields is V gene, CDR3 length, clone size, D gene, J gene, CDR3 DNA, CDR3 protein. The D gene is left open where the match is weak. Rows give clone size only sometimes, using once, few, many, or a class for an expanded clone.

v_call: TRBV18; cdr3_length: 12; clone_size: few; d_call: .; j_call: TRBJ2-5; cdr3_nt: TGTGCCAGCTCACCACCTGGAGAGACCCAGTACTTC; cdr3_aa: CASSPPGETQYF
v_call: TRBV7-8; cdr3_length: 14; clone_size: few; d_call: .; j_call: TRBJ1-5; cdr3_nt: TGTGCCAGCAGCCCGGGGGGACTCAATCAGCCCCAGCATTTT; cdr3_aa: CASSPGGLNQPQHF
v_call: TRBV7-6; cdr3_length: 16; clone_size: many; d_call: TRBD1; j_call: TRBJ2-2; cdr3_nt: TGTGCCAGCAGCTTGGTGACAGGGAAGGGTGTCGGGGAGCTGTTTTTT; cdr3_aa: CASSLVTGKGVGELFF
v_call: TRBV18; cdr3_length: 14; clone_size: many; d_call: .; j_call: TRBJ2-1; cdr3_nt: TGTGCCAGCTCACCACCCTGGGACAACGGTGAGCAGTTCTTC; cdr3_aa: CASSPPWDNGEQFF
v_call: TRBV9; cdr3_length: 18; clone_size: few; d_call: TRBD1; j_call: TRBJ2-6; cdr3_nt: TGTGCCAGCAGCGTAAGTGGACAGGAATCCTCTGGGGCCAACGTCCTGACTTTC; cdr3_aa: CASSVSGQESSGANVLTF
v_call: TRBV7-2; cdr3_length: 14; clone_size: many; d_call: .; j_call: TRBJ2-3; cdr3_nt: TGTGCCAGCAGCCCCGGGCGGCCGAAAGATACGCAGTATTTT; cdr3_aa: CASSPGRPKDTQYF
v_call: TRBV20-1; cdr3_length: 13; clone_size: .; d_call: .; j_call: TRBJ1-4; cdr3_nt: TGCAGTGCTAGAGATCCCAGGGCTGAAAAACTGTTTTTT; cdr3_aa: CSARDPRAEKLFF
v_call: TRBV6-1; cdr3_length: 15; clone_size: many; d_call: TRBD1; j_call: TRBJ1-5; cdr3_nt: TGTGCCAGCAGTGACAGGACAGGGGGTTATCAGCCCCAGCATTTT; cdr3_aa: CASSDRTGGYQPQHF
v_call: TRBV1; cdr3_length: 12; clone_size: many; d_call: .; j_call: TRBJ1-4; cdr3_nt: TGCACCAGCAGCCAGGAGAATGAAAAACTGTTTTTT; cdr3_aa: CTSSQENEKLFF
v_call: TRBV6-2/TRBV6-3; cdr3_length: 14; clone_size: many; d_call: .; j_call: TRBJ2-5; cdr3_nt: TGTGCCAGCAGTTACGTGGCTAGTCCAGAGACCCAGTACTTC; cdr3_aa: CASSYVASPETQYF
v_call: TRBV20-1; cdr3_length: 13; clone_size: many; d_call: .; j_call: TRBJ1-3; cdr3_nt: TGCAGTGCTAGAAGGGCAGATAGAAACACCATATATTTT; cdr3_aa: CSARRADRNTIYF
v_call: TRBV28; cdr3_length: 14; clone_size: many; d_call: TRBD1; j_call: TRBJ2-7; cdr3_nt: TGTGCCAGCAGTCACAGGGGAATTTTCTACGAGCAGTACTTC; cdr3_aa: CASSHRGIFYEQYF
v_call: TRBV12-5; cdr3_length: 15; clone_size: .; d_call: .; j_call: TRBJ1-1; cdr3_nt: TGTGCTAGTGGTCCTACCGACAAGAGGAACACTGAAGCTTTCTTT; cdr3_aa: CASGPTDKRNTEAFF
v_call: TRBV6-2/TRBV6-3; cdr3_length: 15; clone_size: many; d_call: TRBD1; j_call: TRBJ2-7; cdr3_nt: TGTGCCAGCAGTCCGACAGGGGGGCTCTCCTACGAGCAGTACTTC; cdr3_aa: CASSPTGGLSYEQYF
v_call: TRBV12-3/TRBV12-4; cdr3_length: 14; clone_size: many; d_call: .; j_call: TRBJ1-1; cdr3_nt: TGTGCCAGCAGTTTCGGCCAAGGGAACACTGAAGCTTTCTTT; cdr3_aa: CASSFGQGNTEAFF
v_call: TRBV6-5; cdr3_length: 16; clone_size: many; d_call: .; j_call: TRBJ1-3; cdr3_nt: TGTGCCAGCACCTCACGACTCCGGGCGGCTGGAAACACCATATATTTT; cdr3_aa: CASTSRLRAAGNTIYF
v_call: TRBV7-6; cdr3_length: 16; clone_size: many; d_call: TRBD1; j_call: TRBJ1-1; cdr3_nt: TGTGCCAGCAGCCAGGGACAGGGGGAATGGGGCACTGAAGCTTTCTTT; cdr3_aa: CASSQGQGEWGTEAFF
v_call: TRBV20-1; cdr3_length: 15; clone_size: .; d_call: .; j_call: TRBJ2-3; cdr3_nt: TGCAGTGCTACGGGGACACCTACTAGCACAGATACGCAGTATTTT; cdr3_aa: CSATGTPTSTDTQYF
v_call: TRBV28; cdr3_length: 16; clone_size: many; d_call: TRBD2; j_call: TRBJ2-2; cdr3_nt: TGTGCCAGCAGTCCCCCCACTAGCGCTAACACCGGGGAGCTGTTTTTT; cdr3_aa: CASSPPTSANTGELFF
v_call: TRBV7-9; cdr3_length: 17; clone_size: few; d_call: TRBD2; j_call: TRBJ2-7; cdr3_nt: TGTGTCAGCAGCTCTAGGACTAGCGGGGGGTACTCCTACGAGCAGTACTTC; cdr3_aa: CVSSSRTSGGYSYEQYF
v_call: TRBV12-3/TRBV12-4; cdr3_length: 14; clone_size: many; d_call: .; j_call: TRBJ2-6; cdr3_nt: TGTGCCAGCAGTTTGCTATCCGGGGCCAACGTCCTGACTTTC; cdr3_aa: CASSLLSGANVLTF
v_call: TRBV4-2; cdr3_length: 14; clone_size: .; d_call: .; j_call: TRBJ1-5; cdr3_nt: TGTGCCAGCAGCCAAGGGGGCGACCGGGACAAACAGCATTTT; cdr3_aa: CASSQGGDRDKQHF
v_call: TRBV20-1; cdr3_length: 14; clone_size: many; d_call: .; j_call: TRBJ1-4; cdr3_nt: TGCAGTGCTCCAAAAACAGGGAGACGAGAAAAACTGTTTTTT; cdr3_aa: CSAPKTGRREKLFF
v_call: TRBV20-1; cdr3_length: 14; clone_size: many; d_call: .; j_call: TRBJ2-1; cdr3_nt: TGCAGTGCTAGAGAACAGGGTTGGTCATACGAGCAGTTCTTC; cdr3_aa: CSAREQGWSYEQFF
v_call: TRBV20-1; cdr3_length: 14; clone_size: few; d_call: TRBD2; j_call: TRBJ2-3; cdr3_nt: TGCAGTGCTAGCGGGGGGGCAAGTACAGATACGCAGTATTTT; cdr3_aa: CSASGGASTDTQYF
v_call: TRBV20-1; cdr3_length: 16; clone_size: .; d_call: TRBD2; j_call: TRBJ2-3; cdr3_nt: TGCAGTGCTAGAAGCGGGGCTAGCGGGGGTATAGATACGCAGTATTTT; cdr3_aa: CSARSGASGGIDTQYF
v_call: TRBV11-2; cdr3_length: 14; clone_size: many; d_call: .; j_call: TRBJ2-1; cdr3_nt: TGTGCCAGCAGCTTAAGTACCGCTTACAATGAGCAGTTCTTC; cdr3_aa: CASSLSTAYNEQFF
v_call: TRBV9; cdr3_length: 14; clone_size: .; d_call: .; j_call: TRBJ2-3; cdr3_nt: TGTGCCAGCAGCGTAGAGAGGGGCACAGATACGCAGTATTTT; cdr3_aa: CASSVERGTDTQYF
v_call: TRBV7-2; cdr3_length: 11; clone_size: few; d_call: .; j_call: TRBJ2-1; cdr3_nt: TGTGCCAGCAGCCTACACAATGAGCAGTTCTTC; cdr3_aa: CASSLHNEQFF
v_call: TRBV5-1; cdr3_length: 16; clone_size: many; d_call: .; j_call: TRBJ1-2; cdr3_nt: TGCGCCAGCAGCTTAATCCCAGGGGAGCTGGGGTATGGCTACACCTTC; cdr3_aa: CASSLIPGELGYGYTF
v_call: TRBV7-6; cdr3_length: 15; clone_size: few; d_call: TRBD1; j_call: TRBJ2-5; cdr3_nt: TGTGCCAGCAGCGCGTGGGACAGGGGGGGAGAGACCCAGTACTTC; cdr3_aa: CASSAWDRGGETQYF
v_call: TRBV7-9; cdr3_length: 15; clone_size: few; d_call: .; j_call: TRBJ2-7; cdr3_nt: TGTGCCAGCAGCTCGCGGACTTTCGGTGGGGCCGAGCAGTACTTC; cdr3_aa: CASSSRTFGGAEQYF
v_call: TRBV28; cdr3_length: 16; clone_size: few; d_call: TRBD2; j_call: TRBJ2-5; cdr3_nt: TGTGCCAGCAGTTTAATCAGCGGGGGGGGCCAAGAGACCCAGTACTTC; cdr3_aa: CASSLISGGGQETQYF
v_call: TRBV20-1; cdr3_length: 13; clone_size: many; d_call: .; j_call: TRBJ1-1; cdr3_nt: TGCAGTGCCCACCGGACAGCTAACACTGAAGCTTTCTTT; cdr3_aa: CSAHRTANTEAFF
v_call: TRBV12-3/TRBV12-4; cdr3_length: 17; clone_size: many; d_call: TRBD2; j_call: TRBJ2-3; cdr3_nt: TGTGCCAGCATTAAAGAGTTAGCGGGGGGAACCACAGATACGCAGTATTTT; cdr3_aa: CASIKELAGGTTDTQYF
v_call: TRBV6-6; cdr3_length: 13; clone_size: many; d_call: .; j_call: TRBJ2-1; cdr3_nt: TGTGCCAGCAGTCGGACCTTTGAGGTTGAGCAGTTCTTC; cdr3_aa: CASSRTFEVEQFF
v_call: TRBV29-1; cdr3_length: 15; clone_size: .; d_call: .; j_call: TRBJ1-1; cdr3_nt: TGCAGCGTTGATAGGGCAGGCGGTATGAACACTGAAGCTTTCTTT; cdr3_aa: CSVDRAGGMNTEAFF
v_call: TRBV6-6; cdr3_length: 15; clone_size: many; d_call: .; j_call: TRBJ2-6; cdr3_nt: TGTGCCAGCAGTTACGAGGGTAACGGGGCCAACGTCCTGACTTTC; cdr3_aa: CASSYEGNGANVLTF
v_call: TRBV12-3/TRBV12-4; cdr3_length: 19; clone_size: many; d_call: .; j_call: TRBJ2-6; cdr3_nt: TGTGCCAGCAGTTTAGAGACTTCCTCGTCGGGCTCTGGGGCCAACGTCCTGACTTTC; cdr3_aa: CASSLETSSSGSGANVLTF
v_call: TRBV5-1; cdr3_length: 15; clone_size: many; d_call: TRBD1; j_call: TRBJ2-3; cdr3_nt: TGCGCCAGCAGCTTGAACAGGGGGCGGACAGATACGCAGTATTTT; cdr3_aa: CASSLNRGRTDTQYF
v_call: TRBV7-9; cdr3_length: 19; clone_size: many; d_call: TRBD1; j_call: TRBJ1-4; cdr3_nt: TGTGCCAGCAGCTTAAGGGGCCAGGACAGGCCCTCAACTAATGAAAAACTGTTTTTT; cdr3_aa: CASSLRGQDRPSTNEKLFF
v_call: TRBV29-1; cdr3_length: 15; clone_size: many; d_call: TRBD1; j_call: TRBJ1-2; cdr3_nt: TGCAGCGTTGCCGCTACCACAGGGGGCGCGTCGGGCTACACCTTC; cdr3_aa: CSVAATTGGASGYTF
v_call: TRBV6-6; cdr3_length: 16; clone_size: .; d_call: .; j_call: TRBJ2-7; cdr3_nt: TGTGCCAGCAGTTACGGGACGAGGGCCCCCTCCTACGAGCAGTACTTC; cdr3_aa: CASSYGTRAPSYEQYF
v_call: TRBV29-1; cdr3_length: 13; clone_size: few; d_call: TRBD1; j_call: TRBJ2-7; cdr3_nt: TGCAGCGGCGGACAGGGGGAGTCCTACGAGCAGTACTTC; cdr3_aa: CSGGQGESYEQYF
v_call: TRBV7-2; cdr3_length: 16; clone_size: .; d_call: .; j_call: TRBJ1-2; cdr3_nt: TGTGCCAGCAGCTTGACTCGACATTCGGATAACTATGGCTACACCTTC; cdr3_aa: CASSLTRHSDNYGYTF